This is a list of T cell receptor beta chains from one sample in a study of beta chain features in type 1 diabetes. Only in-frame clones appear in the TCRdb table, and some are missing; sequencing was by immunoSEQ multiplex PCR. The sample yields roughly 140,000 clones, about 51% seen once. What was sequenced was Tregs from blood. These receptors all come from a man aged 18-30 years in good health. The CDR3 runs from the conserved cysteine through the conserved F or W. A D gene is named only where the DNA matches it firmly. The listing skips clone size in some rows; elsewhere it reads once, few, many or a size class.

J: TRBJ2-2; size: few; D: TRBD2; V: TRBV9; CDR3: CASSALSGGAAGELFF; DNA: TGTGCCAGCAGCGCCCTAAGCGGGGGAGCGGCCGGGGAGCTGTTTTTT
J: TRBJ2-7; size: .; D: TRBD1; V: TRBV5-4; CDR3: CASSEGTASSYEQYF; DNA: TGTGCCAGCAGCGAAGGGACAGCGAGCTCCTACGAGCAGTACTTC
J: TRBJ2-7; size: .; D: .; V: TRBV25-1; CDR3: CASSEWGSSYEQYF; DNA: TGTGCCAGCAGTGAATGGGGCAGCTCCTACGAGCAGTACTTC
J: TRBJ2-7; size: .; D: .; V: TRBV20-1; CDR3: CSALDSYEQYF; DNA: TGCAGTGCGCTGGACAGCTACGAGCAGTACTTC
J: TRBJ1-2; size: .; D: TRBD1; V: TRBV4-3; CDR3: CASSQTGVSYGYTF; DNA: TGCGCCAGCAGCCAAACAGGGGTTAGCTATGGCTACACCTTC
J: TRBJ2-5; size: .; D: .; V: TRBV2; CDR3: CASQYVTQYF; DNA: TGTGCCAGCCAGTACGTGACCCAGTACTTC
J: TRBJ1-2; size: .; D: TRBD1; V: TRBV4-2; CDR3: CTSSPLGQGAFYGYTF; DNA: TGTACCAGCAGCCCCCTAGGACAGGGGGCATTCTATGGCTACACCTTC
J: TRBJ2-5; size: few; D: TRBD2; V: TRBV25-1; CDR3: CASSDLTSGRETQYF; DNA: TGTGCCAGCAGTGACCTGACTAGCGGGAGAGAGACCCAGTACTTC
J: TRBJ1-1; size: .; D: TRBD1; V: TRBV28; CDR3: CASRLGQGRLVNTEAFF; DNA: TGTGCCAGCAGACTCGGACAGGGAAGATTGGTGAACACTGAAGCTTTCTTT
J: TRBJ1-2; size: .; D: TRBD1; V: TRBV7-9; CDR3: CASSFRTGAFGYTF; DNA: TGTGCCAGCAGCTTCCGGACAGGGGCGTTCGGCTACACCTTC
J: TRBJ1-2; size: .; D: .; V: TRBV7-2; CDR3: CASGRGGGYGYTF; DNA: TGTGCCAGCGGGCGGGGGGGAGGCTATGGCTACACCTTC
J: TRBJ2-1; size: few; D: .; V: TRBV7-2; CDR3: CASSLVDWNEQFF; DNA: TGTGCCAGCAGCTTAGTAGACTGGAATGAGCAGTTCTTC
J: TRBJ2-2; size: .; D: TRBD1; V: TRBV10-3; CDR3: CAISEQDRVLTGELFF; DNA: TGTGCCATCAGCGAACAAGACAGGGTGTTGACCGGGGAGCTGTTTTTT
J: TRBJ2-3; size: few; D: TRBD2; V: TRBV6-1; CDR3: CASSGLAGGTDTQYF; DNA: TGTGCCAGCAGTGGATTAGCGGGAGGGACAGATACGCAGTATTTT
J: TRBJ1-2; size: .; D: TRBD1; V: TRBV28; CDR3: CASWTGINYGYTF; DNA: TGTGCCAGCTGGACAGGTATTAACTATGGCTACACCTTC
J: TRBJ2-1; size: .; D: .; V: TRBV27; CDR3: CASSFLSYNEQFF; DNA: TGTGCCAGCAGTTTTCTCTCCTACAATGAGCAGTTCTTC
J: TRBJ2-1; size: .; D: TRBD2; V: TRBV5-4; CDR3: CASSLTSGVSNEQFF; DNA: TGTGCCAGCAGCTTGACTAGCGGGGTATCTAATGAGCAGTTCTTC
J: TRBJ2-1; size: .; D: .; V: TRBV19; CDR3: CASREASSYNEQFF; DNA: TGTGCCAGTAGGGAGGCAAGCTCCTACAATGAGCAGTTCTTC
J: TRBJ1-6; size: few; D: .; V: TRBV7-4; CDR3: CASSFGGSFTGSPLHF; DNA: TGTGCCAGCAGCTTCGGGGGGTCGTTTACCGGTTCACCCCTCCACTTT
J: TRBJ1-2; size: .; D: TRBD1; V: TRBV6-6; CDR3: CASSRATGGEGYTF; DNA: TGTGCCAGCAGCCGGGCGACAGGGGGCGAAGGCTACACCTTC
J: TRBJ1-5; size: once; D: TRBD1; V: TRBV7-9; CDR3: CASSLAYGTGPGQPQHF; DNA: TGTGCCAGCAGCTTAGCGTATGGGACAGGGCCTGGGCAGCCCCAGCATTTT
J: TRBJ2-3; size: .; D: TRBD2; V: TRBV27; CDR3: CASSLAGVVNTQYF; DNA: TGTGCCAGCAGTTTAGCGGGAGTCGTAAATACGCAGTATTTT
J: TRBJ2-1; size: .; D: .; V: TRBV7-2; CDR3: CASSLGTGKYEQFF; DNA: TGTGCCAGCAGCTTAGGCACAGGTAAATATGAGCAGTTCTTC
J: TRBJ1-4; size: once; D: TRBD1; V: TRBV27; CDR3: CASSLLGGGEKLFF; DNA: TGTGCCAGCAGTTTATTAGGGGGCGGTGAAAAACTGTTTTTT
J: TRBJ1-3; size: .; D: TRBD1; V: TRBV5-1; CDR3: CASSLAPRTGGNTIYF; DNA: TGCGCCAGCAGCTTGGCCCCCCGGACAGGCGGAAACACCATATATTTT
J: TRBJ2-1; size: few; D: .; V: TRBV30; CDR3: CAWGGLDTISYNEQFF; DNA: TGTGCCTGGGGGGGACTCGACACGATCTCCTACAATGAGCAGTTCTTC
J: TRBJ2-5; size: once; D: .; V: TRBV29-1; CDR3: CSVAMGQGETQYF; DNA: TGCAGCGTTGCCATGGGACAAGGAGAGACCCAGTACTTC
J: TRBJ2-7; size: .; D: TRBD1; V: TRBV7-2; CDR3: CASSFFSNRGQYF; DNA: TGTGCCAGCAGCTTTTTCTCAAACAGGGGGCAGTACTTC
J: TRBJ2-7; size: few; D: .; V: TRBV19; CDR3: CASSPRPRSYEQYF; DNA: TGTGCCAGTAGTCCACGTCCTAGATCCTACGAGCAGTACTTC
J: TRBJ2-7; size: .; D: .; V: TRBV7-9; CDR3: CASSLQSWGVIGEQYF; DNA: TGTGCCAGCAGCTTACAGTCCTGGGGGGTCATAGGCGAGCAGTACTTC
J: TRBJ2-1; size: .; D: .; V: TRBV2; CDR3: CASKRRSSYNEQFF; DNA: TGTGCCAGCAAGCGACGGAGCTCCTACAATGAGCAGTTCTTC
J: TRBJ2-7; size: .; D: TRBD2; V: TRBV6-6; CDR3: CASSYSGLAVHEQYF; DNA: TGTGCCAGCAGTTACTCGGGACTAGCGGTCCACGAGCAGTACTTC
J: TRBJ2-1; size: .; D: .; V: TRBV7-9; CDR3: CASSLEQVYNEQFF; DNA: TGTGCCAGCAGCTTAGAACAGGTTTACAATGAGCAGTTCTTC
J: TRBJ2-3; size: .; D: TRBD1; V: TRBV11-2; CDR3: CASSGFAGTGAIPAQYF; DNA: TGTGCCAGCAGCGGTTTTGCTGGGACAGGGGCTATCCCTGCGCAGTATTTT
J: TRBJ2-3; size: .; D: .; V: TRBV7-2; CDR3: CASSLGLAAGTDTQYF; DNA: TGTGCCAGCAGCTTGGGGTTAGCGGCGGGCACAGATACGCAGTATTTT
J: TRBJ1-2; size: .; D: .; V: TRBV6-5; CDR3: CASNPGAGRGYTF; DNA: TGTGCCAGCAATCCAGGGGCAGGCCGTGGCTACACCTTC
J: TRBJ1-5; size: .; D: .; V: TRBV19; CDR3: CASSIEAGSNQPQHF; DNA: TGTGCCAGTAGTATAGAGGCAGGGAGCAATCAGCCCCAGCATTTT
J: TRBJ1-1; size: .; D: TRBD1; V: TRBV11-2; CDR3: CASSPDRAPNTEAFF; DNA: TGTGCCAGCAGCCCGGACAGGGCCCCGAACACTGAAGCTTTCTTT
J: TRBJ2-7; size: .; D: TRBD1; V: TRBV19; CDR3: CASSYAGTGSHEQYF; DNA: TGTGCCAGTAGTTACGCCGGGACAGGGTCCCACGAGCAGTACTTC
J: TRBJ2-5; size: .; D: TRBD1; V: TRBV28; CDR3: CASSFQGASETQYF; DNA: TGTGCCAGCAGTTTCCAGGGGGCTTCTGAGACCCAGTACTTC
J: TRBJ1-5; size: .; D: TRBD1; V: TRBV28; CDR3: CASGFPDRGNQPQHF; DNA: TGTGCCAGCGGATTCCCGGACAGGGGCAATCAGCCCCAGCATTTT
J: TRBJ1-5; size: few; D: .; V: TRBV30; CDR3: CAWSSPGSNQPQHF; DNA: TGTGCCTGGAGTTCGCCAGGTAGCAATCAGCCCCAGCATTTT
J: TRBJ2-5; size: .; D: TRBD2; V: TRBV7-6; CDR3: CASSPTGRAGETQYF; DNA: TGTGCCAGCAGCCCCACCGGGAGGGCCGGAGAGACCCAGTACTTC
J: TRBJ2-5; size: .; D: .; V: TRBV5-4; CDR3: CASSLAEETQYF; DNA: TGTGCCAGCAGCTTGGCAGAAGAGACCCAGTACTTC
J: TRBJ2-7; size: .; D: .; V: TRBV5-1; CDR3: CASSLEFNEQYF; DNA: TGCGCCAGCAGCTTGGAATTTAACGAGCAGTACTTC